The sequence of this TCR beta chain was determined in a study of cytotoxic CD8 clonotypes in ibrutinib-treated CLL. V was trimmed by 5 bases and J by 3 bases, leaving 11 bases between them. Germline CDR1 reads SGHNT; CDR2 reads YENEEA. The CDR3 sequence is 13 residues long. The method was immunoSEQ multiplex PCR; TCRdb's version includes in-frame clones alone and lacks a portion of them. The sample lists tens of thousands of clones; roughly 58% were seen once. The chain has TRBV11-3 and TRBJ2-7; weak D call: TRBD1 (6 bases). The sample consisted of PBMCs, taken at disease progression, from a patient treated with ibrutinib. The TCR sequence derives from a human donor with chronic lymphocytic leukemia. The CDR3 sequence: CASSETGYYEQYF. CDR3 nucleotides: TGTGCCAGCAGCGAGACAGGTTACTACGAGCAGTACTTC. Full variable domain (outside the CDR3, taken from reference TRBV11-3 and TRBJ2-7): EAGVVQSPRYKIIEKKQPVAFWCNPISGHNTLYWYLQNLGQGPELLIRYENEEAVDDSQLPKDRFSAERLKGVDSTLKIQPAELGDSAVYLCASSETGYYEQYFGPGTRLTVT.